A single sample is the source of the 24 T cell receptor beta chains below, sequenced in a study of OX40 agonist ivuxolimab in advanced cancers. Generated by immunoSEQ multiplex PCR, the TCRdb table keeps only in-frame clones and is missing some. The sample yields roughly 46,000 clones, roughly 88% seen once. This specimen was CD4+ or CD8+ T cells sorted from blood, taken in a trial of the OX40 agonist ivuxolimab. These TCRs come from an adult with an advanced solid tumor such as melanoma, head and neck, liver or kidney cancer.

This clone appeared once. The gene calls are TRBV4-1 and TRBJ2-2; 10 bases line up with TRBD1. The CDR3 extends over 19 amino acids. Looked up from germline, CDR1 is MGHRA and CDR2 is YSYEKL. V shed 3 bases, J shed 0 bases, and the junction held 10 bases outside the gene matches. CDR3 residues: CASSHSGTGEDPNTGELFF. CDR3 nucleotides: TGCGCCAGCAGCCATTCCGGGACAGGGGAAGATCCGAACACCGGGGAGCTGTTTTTT.

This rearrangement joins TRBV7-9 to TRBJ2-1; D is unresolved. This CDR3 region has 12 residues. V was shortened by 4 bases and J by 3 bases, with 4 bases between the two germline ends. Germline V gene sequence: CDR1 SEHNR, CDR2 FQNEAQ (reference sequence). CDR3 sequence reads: CASSSVYNEQFF. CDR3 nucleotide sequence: TGTGCCAGCAGCTCCGTCTACAATGAGCAGTTCTTC.

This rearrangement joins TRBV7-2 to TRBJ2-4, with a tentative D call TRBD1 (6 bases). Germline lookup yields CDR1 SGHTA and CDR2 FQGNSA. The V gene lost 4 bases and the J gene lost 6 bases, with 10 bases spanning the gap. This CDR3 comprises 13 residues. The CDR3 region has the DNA TGTGCCAGCAGCTCGGTAGGGGGAAACATTCAGTACTTC. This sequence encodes CASSSVGGNIQYF.

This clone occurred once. CDR3 loop: CASRRGGAAYGYTF. The CDR3 nucleotides read TGTGCCAGTAGGCGGGGGGGGGCAGCCTATGGCTACACCTTC. The chain employs TRBV19 and TRBJ1-2, with D perhaps matching TRBD1 (6 bases). This CDR3 spans 14 amino acids. Trimming removed 6 bases from V and 4 bases from J, with 15 bases in between. Germline V gene lookup returns CDR1 LNHDA and CDR2 SQIVND (reference sequence).

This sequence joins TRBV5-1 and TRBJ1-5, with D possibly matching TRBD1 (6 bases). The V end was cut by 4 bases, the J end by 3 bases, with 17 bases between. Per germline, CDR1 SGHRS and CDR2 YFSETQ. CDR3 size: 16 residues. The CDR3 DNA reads TGCGCCAGCAGCGTCCCTCCACAGGGAAACAATCAGCCCCAGCATTTT. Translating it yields CASSVPPQGNNQPQHF.

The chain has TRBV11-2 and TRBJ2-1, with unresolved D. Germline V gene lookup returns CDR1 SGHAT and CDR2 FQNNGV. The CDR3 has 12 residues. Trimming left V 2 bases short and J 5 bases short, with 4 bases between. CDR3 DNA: TGTGCCAGCAGCTTAAGTCACAATGAGCAGTTCTTC. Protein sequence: CASSLSHNEQFF.

CDR3 protein: CASSPSGGSSYNEQFF. As DNA, the CDR3 is TGTGCCAGCAGCCCTAGCGGGGGCAGCTCCTACAATGAGCAGTTCTTC. The rearrangement joins TRBV7-8 to TRBJ2-1, with 10 positions matching TRBD2. The CDR3 is 16 residues long. V gave up 5 bases and J gave up 0 bases; unmatched junction bases: 4. Germline CDR1 reads SGHVS; CDR2 reads FQNEAQ. Full variable domain (rest looked up from reference TRBV7-8 and TRBJ2-1): GAGVSQSPRYKVAKRGQDVALRCDPISGHVSLFWYQQALGQGPEFLTYFQNEAQLDKSGLPSDRFFAERPEGSVSTLKIQRTQQEDSAVYLCASSPSGGSSYNEQFFGPGTRLTVL.

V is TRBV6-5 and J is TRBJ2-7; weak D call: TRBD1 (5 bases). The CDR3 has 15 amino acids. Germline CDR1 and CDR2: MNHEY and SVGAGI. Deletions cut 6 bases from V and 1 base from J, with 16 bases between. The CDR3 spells CASSKTGDSSYEQYF. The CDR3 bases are TGTGCCAGCAGCAAAACAGGAGATTCTTCCTACGAGCAGTACTTC.

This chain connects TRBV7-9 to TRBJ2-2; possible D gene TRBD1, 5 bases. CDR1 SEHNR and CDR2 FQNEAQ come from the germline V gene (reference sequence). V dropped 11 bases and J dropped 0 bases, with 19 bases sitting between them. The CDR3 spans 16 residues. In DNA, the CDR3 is TGTGCCGAATGGTGGGTACAGGCTCCGAACACCGGGGAGCTGTTTTTT. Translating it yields CAEWWVQAPNTGELFF.

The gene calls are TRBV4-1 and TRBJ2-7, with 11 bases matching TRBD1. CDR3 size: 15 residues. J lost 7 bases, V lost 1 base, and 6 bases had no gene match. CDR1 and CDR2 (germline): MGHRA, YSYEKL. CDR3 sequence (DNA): TGCGCCAGCAGCCAAGCCGGACAGGGGGCGGGGGAGCAGTACTTC. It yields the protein CASSQAGQGAGEQYF.

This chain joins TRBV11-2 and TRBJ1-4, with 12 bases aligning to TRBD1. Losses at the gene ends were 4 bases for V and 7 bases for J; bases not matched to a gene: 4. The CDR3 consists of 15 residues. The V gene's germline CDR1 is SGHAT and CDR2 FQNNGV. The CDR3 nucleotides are TGTGCCAGCAGCTCGGGACAGGGGGCGCGTGAAAAACTGTTTTTT. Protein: CASSSGQGAREKLFF. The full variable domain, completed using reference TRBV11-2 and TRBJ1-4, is EAGVAQSPRYKIIEKRQSVAFWCNPISGHATLYWYQQILGQGPKLLIQFQNNGVVDDSQLPKDRFSAERLKGVDSTLKIQPAKLEDSAVYLCASSSGQGAREKLFFGSGTQLSVL.

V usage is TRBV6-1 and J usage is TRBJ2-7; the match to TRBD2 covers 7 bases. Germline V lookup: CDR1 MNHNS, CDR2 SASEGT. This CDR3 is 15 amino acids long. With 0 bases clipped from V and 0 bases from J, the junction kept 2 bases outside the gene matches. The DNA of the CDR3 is TGTGCCAGCAGTGAAGCGAGGGACTACTCCTACGAGCAGTACTTC. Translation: CASSEARDYSYEQYF.

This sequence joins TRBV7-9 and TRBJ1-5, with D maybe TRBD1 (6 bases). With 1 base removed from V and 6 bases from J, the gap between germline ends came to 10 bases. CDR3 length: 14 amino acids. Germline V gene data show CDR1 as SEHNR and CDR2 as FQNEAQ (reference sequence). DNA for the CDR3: TGTGCCAGCAGCTTAGAGGGGGATTTTCAGCCCCAGCATTTT. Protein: CASSLEGDFQPQHF.

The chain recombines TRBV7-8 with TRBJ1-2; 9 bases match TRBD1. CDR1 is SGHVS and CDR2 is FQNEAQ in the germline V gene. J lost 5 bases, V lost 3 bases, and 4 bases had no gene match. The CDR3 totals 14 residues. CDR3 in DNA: TGTGCCAGCAGCTTGGGGGACAGGGTGTATGGCTACACCTTC. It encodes CASSLGDRVYGYTF. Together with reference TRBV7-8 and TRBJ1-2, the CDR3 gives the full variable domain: GAGVSQSPRYKVAKRGQDVALRCDPISGHVSLFWYQQALGQGPEFLTYFQNEAQLDKSGLPSDRFFAERPEGSVSTLKIQRTQQEDSAVYLCASSLGDRVYGYTFGSGTRLTVV.

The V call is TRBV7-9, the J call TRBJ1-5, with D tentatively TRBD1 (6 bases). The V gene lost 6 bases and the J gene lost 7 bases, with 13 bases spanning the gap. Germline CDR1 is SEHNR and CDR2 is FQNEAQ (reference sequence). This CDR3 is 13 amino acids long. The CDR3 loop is CASSPTGTQPQHF. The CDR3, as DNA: TGTGCCAGCAGTCCCACAGGGACCCAGCCCCAGCATTTT.

CDR3 in amino acids: CASSQFGSANTGELFF. The CDR3 DNA reads as TGTGCCAGCAGCCAATTCGGCAGCGCGAACACCGGGGAGCTGTTTTTT. This chain joins TRBV6-4 and TRBJ2-2; D gene unclear. The germline gives CDR1 MRHNA, CDR2 SNTAGT. The CDR3 has 16 amino acids. Trimming left V 6 bases short and J 0 bases short, with 14 bases between.

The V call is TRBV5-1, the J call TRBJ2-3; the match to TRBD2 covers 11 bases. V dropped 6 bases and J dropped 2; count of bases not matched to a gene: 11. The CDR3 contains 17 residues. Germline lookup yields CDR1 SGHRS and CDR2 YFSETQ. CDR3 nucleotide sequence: TGCGCCAGCAACCTCGGGCCTAGCGGGGGGTTCACAGATACGCAGTATTTT. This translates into CASNLGPSGGFTDTQYF.

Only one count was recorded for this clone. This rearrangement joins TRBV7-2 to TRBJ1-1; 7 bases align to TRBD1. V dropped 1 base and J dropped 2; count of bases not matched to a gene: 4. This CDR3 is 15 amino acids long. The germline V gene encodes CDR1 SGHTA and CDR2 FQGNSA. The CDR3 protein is CASSLGAGGNTEAFF. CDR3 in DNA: TGTGCCAGCAGCTTAGGTGCAGGGGGTAACACTGAAGCTTTCTTT.

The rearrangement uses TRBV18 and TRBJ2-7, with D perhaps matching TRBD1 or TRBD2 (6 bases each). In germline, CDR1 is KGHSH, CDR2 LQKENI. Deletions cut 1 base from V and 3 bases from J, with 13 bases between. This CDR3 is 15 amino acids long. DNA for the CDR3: TGTGCCAGCTCACCACGGGGGGCGTCGGGCTACGAGCAGTACTTC. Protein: CASSPRGASGYEQYF.

The CDR3 protein is CASSILGDKSSYGYTF. In DNA, the CDR3 is TGTGCCAGTAGTATTTTAGGGGACAAGTCTAGCTATGGCTACACCTTC. V usage is TRBV19 and J usage is TRBJ1-2; a weak D match, TRBD1 (6 bases). This CDR3 spans 16 amino acids. Germline-derived CDR1 and CDR2 are LNHDA and SQIVND (reference sequence). V was cut by 3 bases and J by 4 bases, with 18 bases left in between.

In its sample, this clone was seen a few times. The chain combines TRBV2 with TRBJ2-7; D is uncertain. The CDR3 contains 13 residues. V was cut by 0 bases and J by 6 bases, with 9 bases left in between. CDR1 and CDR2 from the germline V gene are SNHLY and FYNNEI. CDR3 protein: CASSEAHAAEQYF. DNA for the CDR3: TGTGCCAGCAGTGAAGCGCACGCAGCCGAGCAGTACTTC.

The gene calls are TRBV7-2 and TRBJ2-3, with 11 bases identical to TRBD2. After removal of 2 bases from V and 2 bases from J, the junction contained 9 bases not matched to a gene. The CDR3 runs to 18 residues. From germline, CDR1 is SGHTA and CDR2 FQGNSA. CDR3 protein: CASSLRSGTSGLTDTQYF. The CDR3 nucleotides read TGTGCCAGCAGCTTACGGTCCGGGACTAGCGGCCTCACAGATACGCAGTATTTT.

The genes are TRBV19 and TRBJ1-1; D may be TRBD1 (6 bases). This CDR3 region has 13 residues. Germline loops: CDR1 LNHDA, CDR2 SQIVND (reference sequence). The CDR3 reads CGTGGQPNTEAFF. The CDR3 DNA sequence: TGTGGAACAGGCGGACAGCCGAACACTGAAGCTTTCTTT.

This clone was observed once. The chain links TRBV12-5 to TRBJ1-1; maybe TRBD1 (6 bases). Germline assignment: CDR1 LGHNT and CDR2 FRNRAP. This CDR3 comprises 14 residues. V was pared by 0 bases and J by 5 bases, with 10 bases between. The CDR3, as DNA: TGTGCTAGTGGTTTGGTAGGGGGGCGGACTGAAGCTTTCTTT. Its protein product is CASGLVGGRTEAFF.